This T cell receptor beta chain was retrieved from a study of blood T cell repertoires in COVID-19. The CDR3 consists of 12 residues. Trimming left V 8 bases short and J 8 bases short, with 13 bases between. Germline V CDR1 and CDR2: SEHNR, FQNEAQ (reference sequence). The protocol was immunoSEQ multiplex PCR, while the TCRdb copy is restricted to in-frame clones and leaves out a portion. The data show approximately 100,000 clones, approximately 85% seen once. The clonotype was recovered from a human donor in a cohort sampled during active COVID-19. The sequencing sample was made of peripheral blood. This chain connects TRBV7-9 to TRBJ2-1; tentative D call: TRBD1 (6 bases). CDR3 coding DNA: TGTGCCAGCGGGGGCCAGTCGGATGAGCAGTTCTTC. Protein: CASGGQSDEQFF.